This T cell receptor beta chain was retrieved from a study of OX40 agonist ivuxolimab in advanced cancers. The overall study: A partial response was reached by three patients: one with hepatocellular carcinoma and two with cutaneous melanoma.

Germline values: CDR1 SGDLS, CDR2 YYNGEE. J was trimmed by 9 bases and V by 0 bases; bases with no gene match: 7. This CDR3 region has 16 residues. The method was immunoSEQ multiplex PCR; TCRdb's version includes in-frame clones alone and lacks a portion of them. The sample includes 71,000 or so clones, approximately 80% seen only once; the top ten take 8.2%. This clone was detected a few times. Sequences were derived from CD4+ or CD8+ T cells sorted from blood, sampled in a trial of the OX40 agonist ivuxolimab. The chain recombines TRBV9 with TRBJ2-1; 12 bases map to TRBD1. The receptor comes from an adult with an advanced solid tumor such as melanoma, head and neck, liver or kidney cancer. The CDR3 protein is CASSVAGQGAKGEQFF. The CDR3 nucleotides are TGTGCCAGCAGCGTAGCGGGACAGGGGGCTAAGGGTGAGCAGTTCTTC.